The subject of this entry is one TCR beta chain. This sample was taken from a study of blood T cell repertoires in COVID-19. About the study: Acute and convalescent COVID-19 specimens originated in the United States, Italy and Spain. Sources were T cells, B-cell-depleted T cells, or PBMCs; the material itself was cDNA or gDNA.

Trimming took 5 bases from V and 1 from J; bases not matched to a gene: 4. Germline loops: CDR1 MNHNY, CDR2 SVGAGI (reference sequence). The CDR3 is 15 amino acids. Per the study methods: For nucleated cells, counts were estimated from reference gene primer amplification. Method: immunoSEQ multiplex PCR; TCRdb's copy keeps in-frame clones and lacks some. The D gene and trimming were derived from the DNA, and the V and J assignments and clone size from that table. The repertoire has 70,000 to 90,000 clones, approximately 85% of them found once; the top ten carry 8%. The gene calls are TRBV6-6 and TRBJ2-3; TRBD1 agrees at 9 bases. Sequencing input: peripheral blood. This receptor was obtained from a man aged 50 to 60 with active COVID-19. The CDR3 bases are TGTGCCAGCAGTCACCGGACAGGGGGCACAGATACGCAGTATTTT. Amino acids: CASSHRTGGTDTQYF.